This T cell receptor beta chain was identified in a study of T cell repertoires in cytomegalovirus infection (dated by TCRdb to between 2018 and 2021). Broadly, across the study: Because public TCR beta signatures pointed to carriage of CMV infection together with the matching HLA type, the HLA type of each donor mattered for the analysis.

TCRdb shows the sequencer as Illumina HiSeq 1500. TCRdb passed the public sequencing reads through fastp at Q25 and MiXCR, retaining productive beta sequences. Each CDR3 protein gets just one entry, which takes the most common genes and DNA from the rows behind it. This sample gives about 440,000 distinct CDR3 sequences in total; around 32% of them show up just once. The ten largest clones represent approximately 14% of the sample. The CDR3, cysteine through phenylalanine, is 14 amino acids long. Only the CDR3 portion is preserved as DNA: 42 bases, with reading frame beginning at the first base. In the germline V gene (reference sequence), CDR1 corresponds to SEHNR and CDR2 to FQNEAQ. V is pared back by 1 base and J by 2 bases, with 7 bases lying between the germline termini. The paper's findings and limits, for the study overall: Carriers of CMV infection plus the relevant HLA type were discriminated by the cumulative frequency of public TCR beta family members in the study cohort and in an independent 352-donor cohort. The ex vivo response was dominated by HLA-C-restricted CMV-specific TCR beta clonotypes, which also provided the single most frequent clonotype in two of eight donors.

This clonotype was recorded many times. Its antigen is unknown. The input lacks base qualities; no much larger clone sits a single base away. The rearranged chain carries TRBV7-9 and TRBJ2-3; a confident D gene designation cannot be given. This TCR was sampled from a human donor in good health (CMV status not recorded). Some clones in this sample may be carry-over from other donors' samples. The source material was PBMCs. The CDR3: CASSLGRDTDTQYF. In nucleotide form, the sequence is TGTGCCAGCAGCTTAGGACGAGACACAGATACGCAGTATTTT.